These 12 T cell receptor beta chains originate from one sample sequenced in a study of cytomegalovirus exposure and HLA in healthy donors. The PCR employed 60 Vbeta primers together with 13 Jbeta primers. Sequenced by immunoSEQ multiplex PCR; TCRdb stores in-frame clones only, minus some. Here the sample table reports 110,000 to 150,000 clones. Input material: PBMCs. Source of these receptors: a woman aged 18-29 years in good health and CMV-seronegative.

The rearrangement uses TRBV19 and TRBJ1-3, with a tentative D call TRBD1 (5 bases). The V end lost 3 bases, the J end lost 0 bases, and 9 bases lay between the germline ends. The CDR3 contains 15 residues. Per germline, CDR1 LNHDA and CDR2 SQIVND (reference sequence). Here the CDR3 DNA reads TGTGCCAGTAGTATTCTGGACACCTCTGGAAACACCATATATTTT. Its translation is CASSILDTSGNTIYF. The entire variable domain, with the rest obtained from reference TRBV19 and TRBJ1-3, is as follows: DGGITQSPKYLFRKEGQNVTLSCEQNLNHDAMYWYRQDPGQGLRLIYYSQIVNDFQKGDIAEGYSVSREKKESFPLTVTSAQKNPTAFYLCASSILDTSGNTIYFGEGSWLTVV.

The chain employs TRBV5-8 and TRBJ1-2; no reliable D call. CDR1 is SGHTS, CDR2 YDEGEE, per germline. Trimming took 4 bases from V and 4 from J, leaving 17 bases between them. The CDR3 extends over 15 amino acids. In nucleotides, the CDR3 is TGTGCCAGCAGCCCCCCCCCGGAGCGGGGCTATGGCTACACCTTC. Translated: CASSPPPERGYGYTF.

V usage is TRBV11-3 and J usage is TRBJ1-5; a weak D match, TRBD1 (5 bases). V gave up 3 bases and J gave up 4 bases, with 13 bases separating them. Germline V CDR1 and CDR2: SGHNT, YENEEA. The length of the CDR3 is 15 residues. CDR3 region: CASSLGGGGNQPQHF. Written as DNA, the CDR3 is TGTGCCAGCAGCTTGGGGGGGGGAGGGAATCAGCCCCAGCATTTT.

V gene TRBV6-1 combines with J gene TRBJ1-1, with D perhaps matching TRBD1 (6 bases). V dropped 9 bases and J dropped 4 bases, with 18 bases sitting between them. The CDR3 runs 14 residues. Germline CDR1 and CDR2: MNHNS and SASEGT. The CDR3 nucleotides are TGTGCCAGTGCCCACAGGGATCGTGGCACTGAAGCTTTCTTT. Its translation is CASAHRDRGTEAFF.

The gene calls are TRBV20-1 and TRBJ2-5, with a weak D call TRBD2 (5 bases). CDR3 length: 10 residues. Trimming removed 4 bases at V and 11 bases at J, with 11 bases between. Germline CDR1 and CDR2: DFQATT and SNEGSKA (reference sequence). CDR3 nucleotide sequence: TGCAGTGCTAAGAAAAGGGAGCAGTACTTC. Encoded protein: CSAKKREQYF.

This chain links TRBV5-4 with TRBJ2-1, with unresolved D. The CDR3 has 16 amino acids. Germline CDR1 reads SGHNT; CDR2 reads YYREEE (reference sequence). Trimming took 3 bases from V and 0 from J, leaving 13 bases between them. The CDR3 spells CASSYYTPFSYNEQFF. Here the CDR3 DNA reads TGTGCCAGCAGCTATTATACACCGTTCTCCTACAATGAGCAGTTCTTC.

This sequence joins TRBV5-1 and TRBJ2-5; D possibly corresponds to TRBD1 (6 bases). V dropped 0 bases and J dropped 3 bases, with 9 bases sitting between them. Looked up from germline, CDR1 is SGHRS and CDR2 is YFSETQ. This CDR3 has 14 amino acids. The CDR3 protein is CASSLARGKETQYF. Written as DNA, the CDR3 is TGCGCCAGCAGCTTGGCCAGGGGAAAAGAGACCCAGTACTTC.

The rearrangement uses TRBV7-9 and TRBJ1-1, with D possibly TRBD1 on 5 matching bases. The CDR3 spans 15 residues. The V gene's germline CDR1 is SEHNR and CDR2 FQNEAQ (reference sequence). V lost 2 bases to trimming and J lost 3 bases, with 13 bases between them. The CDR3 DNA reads TGTGCCAGCAGCTTAATGGGGGGATTGGACACTGAAGCTTTCTTT. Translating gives CASSLMGGLDTEAFF.

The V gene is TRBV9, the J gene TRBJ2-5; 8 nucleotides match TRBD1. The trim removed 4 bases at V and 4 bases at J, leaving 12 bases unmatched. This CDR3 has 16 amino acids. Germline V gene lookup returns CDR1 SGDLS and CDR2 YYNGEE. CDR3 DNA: TGTGCCAGCAGCCAGCAGGACAGGGAATACGGAGAGACCCAGTACTTC. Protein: CASSQQDREYGETQYF.

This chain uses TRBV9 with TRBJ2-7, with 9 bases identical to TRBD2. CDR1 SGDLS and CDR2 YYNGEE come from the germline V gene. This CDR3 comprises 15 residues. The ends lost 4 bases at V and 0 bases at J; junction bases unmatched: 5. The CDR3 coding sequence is TGTGCCAGCAGCTCTAGCGGGAAGAACTCCTACGAGCAGTACTTC. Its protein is CASSSSGKNSYEQYF.

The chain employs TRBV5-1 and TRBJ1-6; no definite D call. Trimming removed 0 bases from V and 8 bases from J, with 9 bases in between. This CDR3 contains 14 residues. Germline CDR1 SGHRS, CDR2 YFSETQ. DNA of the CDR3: TGCGCCAGCAGCTTGGCCTTGGGAGATTCACCCCTCCACTTT. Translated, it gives CASSLALGDSPLHF.

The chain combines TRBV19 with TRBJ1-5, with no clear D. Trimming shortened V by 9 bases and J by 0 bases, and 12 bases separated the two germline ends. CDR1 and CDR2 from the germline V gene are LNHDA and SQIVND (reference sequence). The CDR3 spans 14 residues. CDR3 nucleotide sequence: TGTGCCAGCGCGGAGCAGTATAGCAATCAGCCCCAGCATTTT. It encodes CASAEQYSNQPQHF.